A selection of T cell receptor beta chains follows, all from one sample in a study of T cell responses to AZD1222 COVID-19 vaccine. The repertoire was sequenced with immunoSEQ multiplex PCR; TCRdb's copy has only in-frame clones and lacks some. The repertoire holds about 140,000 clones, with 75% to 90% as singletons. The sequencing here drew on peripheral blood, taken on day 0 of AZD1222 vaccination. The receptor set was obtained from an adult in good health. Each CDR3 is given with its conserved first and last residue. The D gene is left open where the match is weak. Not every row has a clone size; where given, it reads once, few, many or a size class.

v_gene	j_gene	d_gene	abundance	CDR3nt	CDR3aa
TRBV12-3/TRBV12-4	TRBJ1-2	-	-	TGTGCCAGCCACTCGTCAGAGTTCTACACCTTC	CASHSSEFYTF
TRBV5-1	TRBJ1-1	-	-	TGCGCCAGCAGCTTGGCTGGGAACGTACTCCTCGGTGAAGCTTTCTTT	CASSLAGNVLLGEAFF
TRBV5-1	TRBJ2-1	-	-	TGCGCCAGCAGCTTGGGGCATTTGTACAATGAGCAGTTCTTC	CASSLGHLYNEQFF
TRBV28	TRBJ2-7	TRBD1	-	TGTGCCAGCACTCCTCTGGACAGGGCGTCCTACGAGCAGTACTTC	CASTPLDRASYEQYF
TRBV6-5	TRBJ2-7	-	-	TGTGCCAGCAGCGTGGGGGGACCTGTTGACGAGCAGTACTTC	CASSVGGPVDEQYF
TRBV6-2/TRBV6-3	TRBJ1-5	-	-	TGTGCCAGCAGTCCCCTACAGGGATACTATTATAGCAATCAGCCCCAGCATTTT	CASSPLQGYYYSNQPQHF
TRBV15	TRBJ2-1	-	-	TGTGCCACCAGCGGTGGCCTCGGCGGTGAGCAGTTCTTC	CATSGGLGGEQFF
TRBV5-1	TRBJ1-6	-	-	TGCGCCAGCAGCTCGAGCGCGGCTCCGGGGGCCAATTCACCCCTCCACTTT	CASSSSAAPGANSPLHF
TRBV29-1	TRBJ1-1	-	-	TGCAGCGTTACAGAGAACACTGAAGCTTTCTTT	CSVTENTEAFF
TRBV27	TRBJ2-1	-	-	TGTGCCAGCAGTTTATCAGGGACCAGCTCCTACAATGAGCAGTTCTTC	CASSLSGTSSYNEQFF
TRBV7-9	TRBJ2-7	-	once	TGTGCCAGCAGCTTAGCGCGGGGTGGGATCGGCTCCTACGAGCAGTACTTC	CASSLARGGIGSYEQYF
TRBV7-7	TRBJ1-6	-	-	TGTGCTAGCAGCGACATGACAGGCGCTAATTCACCCCTCCACTTT	CASSDMTGANSPLHF
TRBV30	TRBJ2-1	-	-	TGTGCCTGGAGTCGAGGGGTCTACAATGAGCAGTTCTTC	CAWSRGVYNEQFF
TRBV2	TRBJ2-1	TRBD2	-	TGTGCCAGCAGCTCACGACTAGCGGTCTACAATGAGCAGTTCTTC	CASSSRLAVYNEQFF
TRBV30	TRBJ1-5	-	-	TGTGCCTGGAGTGTAGGGCACGGAAATCAGCCCCAGCATTTT	CAWSVGHGNQPQHF
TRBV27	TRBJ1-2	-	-	TGTGCCAGCAGCACAGGGAATGGCTACACCTTC	CASSTGNGYTF
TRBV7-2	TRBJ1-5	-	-	TGTGCCAGCAGCTTACGGCCCGGGTCGAGCAATCAGCCCCAGCATTTT	CASSLRPGSSNQPQHF
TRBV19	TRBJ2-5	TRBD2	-	TGTGCCAGTAGTATCCCACCGGGACTAGCGGGAGGACGCCAAGAGACCCAGTACTTC	CASSIPPGLAGGRQETQYF
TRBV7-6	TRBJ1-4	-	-	TGTGCCAGCAGTAAACCGTGGGACGCCCACTCGAGGAAACTGTTTTTT	CASSKPWDAHSRKLFF
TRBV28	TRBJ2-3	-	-	TGTGCCAGCAGTTTAGTGATTGCCGGCGAGCCTACGCAGTATTTT	CASSLVIAGEPTQYF
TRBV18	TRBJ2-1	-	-	TGTGCCAGCTCACCACCTGCGACTCACAATGAGCAGTTCTTC	CASSPPATHNEQFF
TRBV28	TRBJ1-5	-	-	TGTGCCAGCCAAGGGGCAGGGGCCTTCAATCAGCCCCAGCATTTT	CASQGAGAFNQPQHF
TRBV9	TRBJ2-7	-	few	TGTGCCAGCAGCCTATCCCCAGAGGCCGAGCAGTACTTC	CASSLSPEAEQYF
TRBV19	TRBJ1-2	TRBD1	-	TGTGCCAGTAGTCACCCGGACAGGGAGTTCTATGGCTACACCTTC	CASSHPDREFYGYTF
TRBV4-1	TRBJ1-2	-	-	TGCGCCAGCAGCCAAGGGAACTATGGCTACACCTTC	CASSQGNYGYTF
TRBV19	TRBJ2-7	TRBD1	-	TGTGCCAGTAGTATGACAGGGATATCCTACGAGCAGTACTTC	CASSMTGISYEQYF
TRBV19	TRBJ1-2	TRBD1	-	TGTGCCAGTAGTTTGGGGACAGGGACAACTAACTATGGCTACACCTTC	CASSLGTGTTNYGYTF
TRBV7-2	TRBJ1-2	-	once	TGTGCCAGCAGCTTAGTTTGGGATTCCTACTATGGCTACACCTTC	CASSLVWDSYYGYTF
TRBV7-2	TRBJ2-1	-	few	TGTGCCAGCAGCTTAGCAGCTAGCACGTACAATGAGCAGTTCTTC	CASSLAASTYNEQFF
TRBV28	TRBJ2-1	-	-	TGTGCCAGCAGTTTTCTCAGCGTGGCAGGGCCTCACAATGAGCAGTTCTTC	CASSFLSVAGPHNEQFF
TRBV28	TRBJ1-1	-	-	TGTGCCAGCAGTTTAACGGGAAGGTACACTGAAGCTTTCTTT	CASSLTGRYTEAFF
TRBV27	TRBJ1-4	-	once	TGTGCCAGCAGGAATACAGGAGGTAATGAAAAACTGTTTTTT	CASRNTGGNEKLFF
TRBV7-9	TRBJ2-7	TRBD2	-	TGTGCCAGCAGTGGGGAGGAGCGGGGGCTTACCTACGAGCAGTACTTC	CASSGEERGLTYEQYF
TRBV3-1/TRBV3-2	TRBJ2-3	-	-	TGTGCCAGCAGCCAAGAGCTTTGGACTGCTAGCACAGATACGCAGTATTTT	CASSQELWTASTDTQYF
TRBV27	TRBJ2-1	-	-	TGTGCCAGCAGCTATACACAGGGCCAGGGCTCCTACAATGAGCAGTTCTTC	CASSYTQGQGSYNEQFF